Sequencing of this T cell receptor beta chain was carried out in a study of blood T cell repertoires in COVID-19. Study overall: Sources were T cells, B-cell-depleted T cells, or PBMCs; the material itself was cDNA or gDNA.

Participants came from 20 to 25 US areas, aged about 18 to 89 years. Two consecutive negative NP/OP PCR tests, clearance, or resolved symptoms defined Cohort 3 recovery. Per the study methods: For nucleated cells, counts were estimated from reference gene primer amplification. Some clones are missing from TCRdb's copy, which holds only in-frame ones; the method was immunoSEQ multiplex PCR. The D gene and trimming were derived from the DNA, and the V and J assignments and clone size from that table. The table has about 130,000 clones, under 85% seen once. This clone was detected a few times. Looked up from germline, CDR1 is SGHDT and CDR2 is YYEEEE. The J segment lost 6 bases and the V segment lost 1 base, leaving 7 bases of the junction unmatched. CDR3 length: 15 amino acids.

J is TRBJ2-5 and V is TRBV5-6; the match to TRBD2 covers 9 bases. This TCR was sampled from a man younger than 40 who had recovered from COVID-19. The sequencing sample was made of PBMCs or T cells enriched from blood (not recorded which). CDR3 region: CASSLISGSGKTQYF. Written as DNA, the CDR3 is TGTGCCAGCAGCTTGATTAGCGGGAGCGGAAAGACCCAGTACTTC.